This TCR beta chain was identified during a study of cytomegalovirus exposure and HLA in healthy donors (dated by TCRdb to 2015 to 2018). At the level of the whole study: According to an earlier analysis of 450 to 650 of the donors, 150 million to 200 million T cells yielded over 100 million unique TCR beta sequences and approximately 300 Gb of sequence data. All discovery cohort repertoires had been generated using a single sequencing platform. The T cell repertoires of several hundred subjects were profiled by immunosequencing and related to cytomegalovirus serostatus. The later analysis used no new phenotypic data to find candidate immune exposures, relying instead on TCR beta sequences and their occurrence across donors. An early release covering over 500 HLA-typed donors comprised about 290 gigabases of sequencing data and tens of millions of unique TCR sequences. Among about 410 genotyped donors of the cohort, an average of around 240,000 unique TCR beta nucleotide sequences was sequenced per donor, of which 15% to 20% were non-productive. High-throughput TCR immunosequencing, statistical association of individual TCRs with disease status, and machine learning were combined to predict cytomegalovirus infection status. Besides the first cohort of around 700 subjects, a separate validation cohort made up of around 120 different subjects was used. Donor age, sex, ethnicity and CMV serostatus were collected together with the repertoire data. Roughly five DR-DQ haplotypes were handled as single units for association and clustering, since linkage in the cohort was strong. To decide whether each TCR beta V gene segment behaved as functional or pseudogenic, an earlier analysis of 587 of the donors relied on high-throughput TCR beta sequencing. The study was designed to test whether signatures of past pathogen exposure could be identified by cataloging public T cell receptors. Of the approximately 370 genotyped donors, 65% to 90% were placed in the genetic ancestry cluster associated with self-reported Caucasian donors. Typing coverage varied by locus: roughly 620-640 donors for A, B, C, DRB1 and DQB1; around 560 for DQA1; more than 600 for DPA1; roughly 450 for DPB1. Genome-wide SNP genotypes for about 65% of the 666 donors were used in a later genetic analysis, which treated that subset as a discovery cohort. HLA typing included class I and class II loci at four-digit resolution. A later analysis re-analyzed previously published TCR beta repertoires from 500 to 700 donors and added high-resolution HLA genotyping to study TCR occurrence patterns.

As encoded in the germline V gene (reference sequence), CDR1 is WNHNN while CDR2 is SYGVQD. From the cysteine up to the phenylalanine, the CDR3 has a length of 16 residues. Just the 48-base CDR3 DNA is kept, in frame starting at base 1. V ends up 4 bases short and J 3 bases short, with an unmatched junction base count of 12. Overall results and qualifications from the work: Because counts were too low, about 18 rarely observed V segments, including chromosome 9 orphons, were excluded from the earlier analysis of around 640 of the donors. In both the original and validation cohorts, the classifier was reported to diagnose cytomegalovirus status with high specificity and sensitivity. The authors suggested that the approach could potentially be generalized to other disease states and immunological phenotypes. At a false discovery rate of 0.05, a later analysis linked 15,000 to 20,000 TCR beta sequences to specific HLA alleles. In an earlier analysis of more than 500 of the donors, most TCR beta V segments appeared in productive rearrangements about 87% or about 30% of the time, broadly matching IMGT annotations. Several of the top co-occurrence clusters appeared to be linked to parvovirus B19, influenza, CMV and Epstein-Barr virus, according to a later analysis. Across donors, most TCR sequences were observed very rarely, whereas some public TCRs were present in many individuals. Sequencing depth was assumed to be roughly uniform across donors in the presence/absence analyses, though that assumption may not hold. According to a later analysis, TCR association rates differed among HLA loci, with DRB1 alleles showing the most associated TCRs and HLA-C alleles showing the fewest. In this cohort, only TCR beta chains were sequenced, and detectable features were limited by the absence of alpha or paired-chain data. In the study, some 160 TCR beta chains were listed as associated with cytomegalovirus. In vitro tests confirmed that three of the cytomegalovirus-associated TCR beta chains recognize cytomegalovirus antigens. Linkage disequilibrium might explain the correlated functional status among segregating V segments, but an unknown experimental factor could not be ruled out. In a later analysis, most CMV-associated TCR beta chains were found to appear HLA-restricted, with HLA associations seemingly driven largely by CMV exposure. A later analysis found that HLA-associated TCR beta chains were more clonally expanded and had lower generation probabilities than equally common non-associated chains. HLA typing was unavailable for some donors at each locus, so association tests used only the typed subset. A further reported finding was that TCR beta sequences accurately predicted the HLA-A and HLA-B alleles for most subjects in the first cohort. An association between a missense DCLRE1C variant and V-gene and J-gene trimming of TCR beta chains was found in a later genetic analysis and replicated in an independent cohort. A group of highly shared sequence variants was considered likely to be a technical artifact of the sequencing pipeline. Some IMGT-functional V segments, including TRBV6-2 and TRBV6-3, could not be distinguished by the 87-base-pair reads and were therefore excluded. Immune exposure information for the cohort was limited to CMV serostatus. Compared with the roughly 670-donor mean, donors in an Asian-associated ancestry cluster had fewer N-insertions in productive TCRs, according to a later genetic analysis. Strong co-occurrence of HLA alleles, especially DR and DQ, made assigning TCR associations to individual alleles difficult.

Libraries were prepared through the immunoSEQ multiplex PCR assay. The multiplex PCR relied on a mix of 60 forward primers for TCR Vbeta segments and 13 reverse primers for TCR Jbeta segments. The CDR3 region of rearranged TCR beta genes was amplified from genomic DNA by a multiplex PCR assay. On the Illumina HiSeq System, the amplified TCR beta libraries were sequenced as 87-base-pair reads. Processing in the source paper ran as follows. In a later analysis, tens of millions of unique TCR beta chains were counted across the 500 to 850 repertoires, and around 11 million of these chains were shared by at least two donors. A nearest-neighbor algorithm error-corrected the raw reads and collapsed the reads into unique sequences, merging closely related sequences to remove PCR and sequencing errors. To assign V, D and J gene segments, CDR3 sequences were aligned to IMGT reference sequences. For a sequence to be retained, a match of at least six nucleotides to both a V gene segment and a J gene segment was required. Rearrangements were classified as productive when the CDR3 lacked stop codons and remained in frame with V and J, and all other rearrangements were classified as non-productive. CDR3 was defined according to IMGT convention as the region running from the second conserved V-encoded cysteine to the conserved J-encoded phenylalanine. The earlier analysis of about 590 of the donors excluded sequences that lacked an unambiguous match to a single V gene segment. An earlier analysis of under 750 of the donors called V segments functional above 56.7% productive rearrangements and segregating when the between-donor standard deviation exceeded 5%. A statistical classification framework was built to diagnose cytomegalovirus status from the catalog of TCR beta chain sequences. In a later analysis, V and J genes were assigned by comparing TCR nucleotide sequences against IMGT/GENE-DB human TR gene sequences. Using the TCRdist pipeline, a later analysis assigned CDR3 sequences along with most-parsimonious VDJ recombination scenarios. In a later analysis, each TCR beta chain was defined by its CDR3 amino acid sequence together with its V-gene family, and reads lacking a unique V-gene family were excluded. To address suspected cross-contamination and a sequencing artifact, a later analysis removed 450 to 700 highly shared, low-generation-probability nucleotide sequences. A later analysis calculated a clonal expansion index for each public chain from normalized within-repertoire ranks of inferred template counts. A later analysis computed generation probabilities with a VDJ recombination model fitted to out-of-frame rearrangements, and checked the results against IGoR. In a later analysis, TCR-TCR, TCR-HLA and TCR-CMV co-occurrence was scored with hypergeometric tests, and a repertoire-size bias correction was applied to TCR pairs. In a later analysis, false discovery rates were estimated by permuting HLA or CMV assignments 20 times. In a later analysis, co-occurring TCRs were grouped using DBSCAN, with TCRdist sequence similarity added in when clustering inside HLA-allele-positive subsets. Co-occurrence clustering excluded repertoires with fewer than 30,000 or more than 120,000 public chains, plus five with anomalous nucleotide sharing. The source is immuneACCESS, and TCRdb retained only in-frame sequences with V and J called. Part of the clones is not carried over; for the studies checked, unresolved V genes explain less than half of this, and the remainder is unexplained. V and J calls and clone size follow that table, whereas D and trimming were derived from the DNA. The sample profile shows 160,000 or so clones; around 79% of them were found once. Of the sample, approximately 3.1% falls within the top ten clones.

In total, 630 or so healthy bone marrow donors made up the cohort. At the time of sampling, all cohort members were nominally healthy, though unrecorded immune exposures were likely present. The donor was CMV seronegative and was included in the group of a few hundred seronegative cohort members. A peripheral blood sample was collected from each donor, and TCR beta sequencing was performed on peripheral blood mononuclear cells. The Qiagen DNeasy Blood Extraction Kit was used to extract genomic DNA from the blood cell samples. Of note for this clone: The clone's antigen remains unknown. No base quality information exists; no much larger clone differs at one position.

The sequence links TRBV10-1 to TRBJ2-7, and 7 junction bases match TRBD1. The source material was PBMCs. This clonotype originated in a woman between 40 and 50 years old in good health and CMV-seronegative. The encoded CDR3 is CASSGSQGPYFYEQYF. The DNA sequence follows: TGCGCCAGCAGTGGCTCACAGGGGCCCTACTTCTACGAGCAGTACTTC.